The 21 T cell receptor beta chains presented below share a single source sample, sequenced in a study of blood T cell repertoires in COVID-19. The protocol was immunoSEQ multiplex PCR, while the TCRdb copy is restricted to in-frame clones and leaves out a portion. Found here are fewer than 250,000 clones, 70% to 90% of them singletons; the top ten hold 4.5% to 6%. The sequenced sample was peripheral blood. The receptors originated from an older woman with active or convalescent COVID-19.

The chain links TRBV18 to TRBJ2-7, with a tentative D call TRBD1 (7 bases). The CDR3 covers 18 residues. Germline CDR1 reads KGHSH; CDR2 reads LQKENI. V lost 3 bases and J 2 bases, leaving 23 bases between the germline ends. The CDR3 bases are TGTGCCAGCTCACCTCGGCGGCCGGGGGACAGCGGCACCTACGAGCAGTACTTC. The encoded protein is CASSPRRPGDSGTYEQYF. Looking up the rest from reference TRBV18 and TRBJ2-7 gives the full variable domain: NAGVMQNPRHLVRRRGQEARLRCSPMKGHSHVYWYRQLPEEGLKFMVYLQKENIIDESGMPKERFSAEFPKEGPSILRIQQVVRGDSAAYFCASSPRRPGDSGTYEQYFGPGTRLTVT.

The V and J genes are TRBV6-6 and TRBJ2-1; tentatively, D is TRBD2 (5 bases). V was clipped by 8 bases and J by 10 bases, with 21 bases between them. The CDR3 is 14 amino acids. Germline CDR1 and CDR2: MNHNY and SVGAGI (reference sequence). For the CDR3, the DNA is TGTGCCAGCGTAGCTAGCCGGAGAGGTAAGGAGCAGTTCTTC. Amino acid sequence: CASVASRRGKEQFF.

The V and J genes are TRBV19 and TRBJ2-1, with 13 bases aligning to TRBD2. Germline V gene lookup returns CDR1 LNHDA and CDR2 SQIVND (reference sequence). The ends lost 6 bases at V and 8 bases at J; junction bases unmatched: 7. This CDR3 region has 15 residues. CDR3 nucleotide sequence: TGTGCCAGTAGACTGACTAGCGGGAGGCCCGATGAGCAGTTCTTC. Amino acid sequence: CASRLTSGRPDEQFF.

The genes are TRBV11-2 and TRBJ2-1; 11 positions agree with TRBD2. Trimming removed 3 bases from V and 5 bases from J; junction bases left unmatched: 3. CDR3 length: 15 residues. Germline CDR1 is SGHAT and CDR2 is FQNNGV. CDR3 amino acids: CASSLTSGTNNEQFF. DNA for the CDR3: TGTGCCAGCAGCTTGACTAGCGGGACAAACAATGAGCAGTTCTTC.

The rearrangement joins TRBV6-5 to TRBJ2-2; D might be TRBD2 (6 bases). The V end lost 4 bases, the J end lost 4 bases, and 16 bases lay between the germline ends. Germline CDR1 and CDR2: MNHEY and SVGAGI. The CDR3 loop spans 16 amino acids. CDR3 sequence (DNA): TGTGCCAGCAGTTCTAGAGCCCCGGGACTCACCGGGGAGCTGTTTTTT. Amino acids: CASSSRAPGLTGELFF.

This chain connects TRBV4-1 to TRBJ2-3, with D uncertain. Trimming stripped 1 base from V and 13 bases from J, with 9 bases between. The CDR3 contains 11 residues. Per germline, CDR1 MGHRA and CDR2 YSYEKL. CDR3 bases: TGCGCCAGCAGCCAAGGAGTACAGAAGTATTTT. This encodes CASSQGVQKYF.

The chain links TRBV27 to TRBJ2-2; 13 positions agree with TRBD2. The CDR3 runs to 14 residues. With V trimmed by 8 bases and J by 8 bases, 5 bases remained unmatched. The V gene's germline CDR1 is MNHEY and CDR2 SMNVEV (reference sequence). The CDR3 protein is CASGLAGVQGELFF. Here the CDR3 DNA reads TGTGCCAGCGGACTAGCGGGAGTGCAGGGGGAGCTGTTTTTT.

V is TRBV19 and J is TRBJ2-7; 10 bases map to TRBD1. Germline loops: CDR1 LNHDA, CDR2 SQIVND (reference sequence). V lost 1 base, J lost 4 bases, and 4 bases stayed unmatched. The CDR3 contains 15 residues. The CDR3 DNA follows: TGTGCCAGTAGTATAGCCGGGACAGGGGAATACGAGCAGTACTTC. This sequence encodes CASSIAGTGEYEQYF.

The chain employs TRBV25-1 and TRBJ2-7; D may be TRBD1 (6 bases). Germline assignment: CDR1 MGHDK and CDR2 SYGVNS. Trimming cost V 3 bases and J 6 bases, with 21 bases left between them. This CDR3 spans 16 amino acids. The CDR3: CASSDERQARQSEQYF. Written as DNA, the CDR3 is TGTGCCAGCAGTGACGAACGACAGGCTCGACAGAGCGAGCAGTACTTC.

The genes are TRBV7-8 and TRBJ2-1; 7 bases align to TRBD1. This CDR3 comprises 15 residues. CDR1 and CDR2 (germline): SGHVS, FQNEAQ. Unmatched junction bases numbered 4, after V lost 4 bases and J lost 1 base. As DNA, the CDR3 is TGTGCCAGCAGCTCTTACAGGGGTTCCTACAATGAGCAGTTCTTC. Translation: CASSSYRGSYNEQFF. The full variable domain, rest sourced from reference TRBV7-8 and TRBJ2-1, is GAGVSQSPRYKVAKRGQDVALRCDPISGHVSLFWYQQALGQGPEFLTYFQNEAQLDKSGLPSDRFFAERPEGSVSTLKIQRTQQEDSAVYLCASSSYRGSYNEQFFGPGTRLTVL.

This clone was counted only a few times. The chain uses TRBV2 and TRBJ2-1; the D is unclear. Germline CDR1 SNHLY, CDR2 FYNNEI. Trimming shortened V by 4 bases and J by 5 bases, and 3 bases separated the two germline ends. CDR3 length equals 11 residues. The CDR3 loop reads CASSGHNEQFF. The DNA of the CDR3 is TGTGCCAGCAGTGGGCACAATGAGCAGTTCTTC. Looking up the rest from reference TRBV2 and TRBJ2-1 gives the full variable domain: EPEVTQTPSHQVTQMGQEVILRCVPISNHLYFYWYRQILGQKVEFLVSFYNNEISEKSEIFDDQFSVERPDGSNFTLKIRSTKLEDSAMYFCASSGHNEQFFGPGTRLTVL.

The gene calls are TRBV5-1 and TRBJ2-5; the match to TRBD1 covers 7 bases. Unmatched junction bases numbered 5, after V lost 4 bases and J lost 5 bases. The V gene's germline CDR1 is SGHRS and CDR2 YFSETQ. The CDR3 runs to 13 residues. This chain's CDR3 is CASSLTGSETQYF. The CDR3 DNA is TGCGCCAGCAGCCTGACAGGGAGCGAGACCCAGTACTTC.

The chain is built from TRBV27 and TRBJ2-5; no clear D gene. Germline CDR1 MNHEY, CDR2 SMNVEV (reference sequence). This CDR3 contains 12 residues. With 0 bases removed from V and 5 bases from J, the gap between germline ends came to 4 bases. CDR3 region: CASSLSGETQYF. The CDR3 DNA follows: TGTGCCAGCAGTTTATCGGGCGAGACCCAGTACTTC.

This clone showed up just a few times. V and J are TRBV5-4 and TRBJ2-7, with TRBD2 identical over 13 bases. Germline V gene sequence: CDR1 SGHNT, CDR2 YYREEE (reference sequence). The length of the CDR3 is 15 residues. J was trimmed by 4 bases and V by 2 bases; bases with no gene match: 3. CDR3 loop: CASSLGTSGIYEQYF. CDR3 nucleotides: TGTGCCAGCAGCTTAGGGACTAGCGGGATTTACGAGCAGTACTTC. Looking up the rest from reference TRBV5-4 and TRBJ2-7 gives the full variable domain: ETGVTQSPTHLIKTRGQQVTLRCSSQSGHNTVSWYQQALGQGPQFIFQYYREEENGRGNFPPRFSGLQFPNYSSELNVNALELDDSALYLCASSLGTSGIYEQYFGPGTRLTVT.

Here the CDR3 reads CASSYSRSRNSPLHF. The CDR3 bases are TGTGCCAGCAGTTACTCGAGGAGCCGTAATTCACCCCTCCACTTT. V and J are TRBV6-5 and TRBJ1-6; D not certain. This CDR3 contains 15 residues. Germline-derived CDR1 and CDR2 are MNHEY and SVGAGI. V lost 0 bases, J lost 6 bases, and 9 bases lay in between.

Note on this clone: It is likely a read error, because the conserved phenylalanine at the end of the CDR3 is missing. Because the CDR3's place on the DNA is in doubt, the DNA is left out and the CDR3 is given as listed by TCRdb. This chain connects TRBV6-5 to TRBJ1-1. From germline, CDR1 is MNHEY and CDR2 SVGAGI. Ends included, the CDR3 has 11 residues. The CDR3 spells CARLGGRCSIG.

This clone was seen more than once but under ten times. V usage is TRBV5-1 and J usage is TRBJ2-1; weak D call: TRBD1 (5 bases). Trimming stripped 5 bases from V and 8 bases from J, with 14 bases between. Germline CDR1 reads SGHRS; CDR2 reads YFSETQ. The CDR3 extends over 13 amino acids. The CDR3 protein is CASSPSQGYEQFF. Written as DNA, the CDR3 is TGCGCCAGCAGTCCCAGCCAGGGATATGAGCAGTTCTTC.

The V gene is TRBV21-1, the J gene TRBJ1-6; no check of the table's D call, TRBD1, against the DNA was made. TRBV21-1 is assigned pseudogene status. The CDR3 consists of 18 residues. DNA for the CDR3: TGTGCCAGCAGCAGAGTATTTCTCCCGGGACAGAAAAATTCACCCCTCCACTTT. This encodes CASSRVFLPGQKNSPLHF.

The V and J genes are TRBV29-1 and TRBJ1-2; tentatively, D is TRBD1 (5 bases). Trimming left V 1 base short and J 3 bases short, with 12 bases between. CDR1 and CDR2 from the germline V gene are SQVTM and ANQGSEA. The CDR3 length is 14 residues. For the CDR3, the DNA is TGCAGCGTTGAAGGCGGGGACCCCGACTATGGCTACACCTTC. Encoded protein: CSVEGGDPDYGYTF.

The V gene is TRBV18, the J gene TRBJ1-1; D not resolved. Trimming removed 1 base at V and 4 bases at J, with 13 bases between. This CDR3 spans 15 amino acids. Germline CDR1 KGHSH, CDR2 LQKENI. In nucleotides, the CDR3 is TGTGCCAGCTCACCACAAGAGGGTGTCGGCACTGAAGCTTTCTTT. The encoded protein is CASSPQEGVGTEAFF.

The chain has TRBV19 and TRBJ1-5; 9 bases agree with TRBD1. The CDR3 consists of 16 residues. Germline CDR1 reads LNHDA; CDR2 reads SQIVND (reference sequence). V was clipped by 2 bases and J by 4 bases; unmatched bases: 6. CDR3: CASSIYGTGNNQPQHF. DNA for the CDR3: TGTGCCAGTAGTATATACGGGACAGGGAATAATCAGCCCCAGCATTTT.